This record covers a single TCR beta chain. It has no known antigen specificity. No qualities accompany the bases; no much larger clone lies one base away. CDR3 length: 14 amino acids, cysteine to phenylalanine. CDR3 DNA is the only sequence kept; it has 42 bases, read in frame from the first base. Sequences MDHEN (CDR1) and SYDVKM (CDR2) are obtained from the germline V gene. Between the V and J ends, shortened by 8 bases and 1 base respectively, the junction contains 15 bases. This sample was included in a study of read filtering for tumor transcriptome and immune sequencing (TCRdb year 2020). For context, the study as a whole: Of the patients in the cohort, some 17 were male and 14 were female, and their mean age was about 68 years, with a range of about 47 to 85. By revised international staging, 8 patients were R-ISS I, under 20 were R-ISS II and 6 or 7 were R-ISS III. After DNase treatment, whole-transcriptome libraries were prepared with the TruSeq RNA Access Library Prep Kit. Per sample, about 3.5 to 11 million TCR-region mapped reads were obtained with IR-seq, compared with only about 80 to 1273 with RNA-seq. TCR repertoires obtained by targeted immune repertoire sequencing and by bulk whole-transcriptome sequencing performed on the same bone marrow samples were compared. One of the main goals was to work out a read-filtering strategy for immune repertoire data, in particular whether clonotypes backed by only a single read should be removed. Study-level results and caveats: In IR-seq, roughly four fifths of clonotypes but about 3.5% of total reads were represented by single-read clonotypes, whereas in RNA-seq, 60% to 75% of clonotypes and more than 40% of reads were represented by single-read clonotypes. Compared with RNA-seq, IR-seq captured clonotypes at much greater depth and more reliably, and a smaller IR-seq throughput was enough to identify most of the shared clonotypes. When single-read clonotypes were removed, the proportions of shared clonotypes in IR-seq and RNA-seq correlated more strongly. The sorted CD138-negative fraction was composed of a mixed bone marrow immune population rather than of purified T cells.

Every patient had bone marrow sampled at the time of active disease. Ficoll-Hypaque density gradient centrifugation was used to isolate the bone marrow mononuclear cells. Myeloma plasma cells were removed and CD138-negative cells were obtained by negative selection following labeling with CD138 magnetic microbeads on a MACS separator. Purity of the isolated cells was checked by flow cytometry on an Attune NxT using CD138 antibodies. TRIzol reagent was used to extract total RNA, which was then quantified with a NanoDrop spectrophotometer. Paired RNA-seq and IR-seq were performed on the CD138-negative bone marrow sample of each patient. TCR libraries were constructed from 350 to 400 ng RNA using the Immunoverse kit, and molecular barcoded adaptors covering alpha/delta and beta/gamma chains were employed. TCR library preparation used the same RNA that was used for transcriptome sequencing. TCR libraries were sequenced on an Illumina HiSeq 4000 with 2 x 150 cycles. As for how the authors treated the data: Using MiXCR, which included quality filtering and error correction, TCR reads were aligned to human V, D, J and C references and then assembled into CDR3 clonotypes. The tcR package in R was used for analysis of clonotype counts and gene usage diversity. For inspection of raw mapping reads, RNA-seq reads were mapped by STAR aligner version 2.5.3a onto GRCh37 of the human genome. To test how sequencing depth affected the clonotypes detected, IR-seq fastq files were randomly downsampled with Seqtk 1.3. TCRdb reran the public reads through fastp at Q25 and MiXCR, keeping productive beta chains. Each entry merges the rows of one CDR3 protein and shows their most common DNA and genes. The V and J calls reflect TCRdb's pipeline rather than the authors' work. This sample is represented by approximately 20,000 distinct CDR3 sequences; approximately 20% of them were singletons. The ten biggest clones cover more than 20% of the sample.

Recombination connected TRBV28 to TRBJ2-7; the D gene is perhaps TRBD2, on 8 matching bases. This sequence was found in a donor aged 40 or over with multiple myeloma. Source material: a population of CD138-negative cells sorted from bone marrow. Explained via the paper, the cell subset or site label denotes: bone marrow mononuclear cells depleted of CD138+ plasma/myeloma cells by negative magnetic selection. The bases read TGTGCCAGCCTCCGGGGGGGACAGTCCTACGAGCAGTACTTC. Its translation reads: CASLRGGQSYEQYF. Supplemented by the reference TRBV28 and TRBJ2-7 proteins around the CDR3, the complete variable domain is DVKVTQSSRYLVKRTGEKVFLECVQDMDHENMFWYRQDPGLGLRLIYFSYDVKMKEKGDIPEGYSVSREKKERFSLILESASTNQTSMYLCASLRGGQSYEQYFGPGTRLTVT.